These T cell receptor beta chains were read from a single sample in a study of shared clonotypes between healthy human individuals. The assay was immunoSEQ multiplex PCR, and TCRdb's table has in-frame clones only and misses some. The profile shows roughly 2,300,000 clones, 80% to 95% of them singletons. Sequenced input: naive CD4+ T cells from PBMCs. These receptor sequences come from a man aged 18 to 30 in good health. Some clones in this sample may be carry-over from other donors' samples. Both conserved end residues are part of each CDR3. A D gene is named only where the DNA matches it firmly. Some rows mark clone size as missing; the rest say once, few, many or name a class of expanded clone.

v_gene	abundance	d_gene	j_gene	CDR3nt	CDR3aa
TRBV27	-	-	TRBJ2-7	TGTGCCAGCAGTCCAGGGTACAGCGAGCAGTACTTC	CASSPGYSEQYF
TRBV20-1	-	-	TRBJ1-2	TGCAGTGCTAGAGTTGGTTATGGCTACACCTTC	CSARVGYGYTF
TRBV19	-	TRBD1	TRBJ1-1	TGTGCCAGTAGTCTGAAGGGACAGACGAACACTGAAGCTTTCTTT	CASSLKGQTNTEAFF
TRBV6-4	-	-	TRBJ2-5	TGTGCCAGCAGTGACGCAGGAGTCAGGCAAGAGACCCAGTACTTC	CASSDAGVRQETQYF
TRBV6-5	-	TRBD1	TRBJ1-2	TGTGCCAGCAGTTATCGGACAGGAACTCATGGCTACACCTTC	CASSYRTGTHGYTF
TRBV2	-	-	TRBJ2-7	TGTGCCAGCAGTGTAGGGCAGGGGGGGACCTACGAGCAGTACTTC	CASSVGQGGTYEQYF
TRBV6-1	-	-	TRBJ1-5	TGTGCCAGCGGAAATGGCCAGCCCCAGCATTTT	CASGNGQPQHF
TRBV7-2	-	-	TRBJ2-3	TGTGCCAGCAGCCCCCGCAGGGAAGGAGATACGCAGTATTTT	CASSPRREGDTQYF
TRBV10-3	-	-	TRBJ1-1	TGTGCCATCAGTGAGTCGCAGGGGAAGACTGAAGCTTTCTTT	CAISESQGKTEAFF
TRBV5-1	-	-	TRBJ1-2	TGCGCCAGCACCTTAATTCCCAGCTACACAGAGGATGGCTACACCTTC	CASTLIPSYTEDGYTF
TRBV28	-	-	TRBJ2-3	TGTGCCAGTTATTCGCGGCTGTTCGCGGGCACAGATACGCAGTATTTT	CASYSRLFAGTDTQYF
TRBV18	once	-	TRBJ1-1	TGTGCCAGCTCACCTCTCAGTCAGGAAAACACTGAAGCTTTCTTT	CASSPLSQENTEAFF
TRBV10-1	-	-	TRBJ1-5	TGCGCCAGCAGTAAGGACAGACATCAGCCCCAGCATTTT	CASSKDRHQPQHF
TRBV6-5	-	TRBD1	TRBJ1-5	TGTGCCAGCAGCCGACAGGGGATTAGCAATCAGCCCCAGCATTTT	CASSRQGISNQPQHF
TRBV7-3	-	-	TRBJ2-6	TGTGCCAGCAGCTCACAGGGACTGGGGGCCAACGTCCTGACTTTC	CASSSQGLGANVLTF
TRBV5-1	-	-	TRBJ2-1	TGCGCCAGCAGCTTGGGGGACTCTAACTACAATGAGCAGTTCTTC	CASSLGDSNYNEQFF
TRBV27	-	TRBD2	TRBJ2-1	TGTGCCAGCAGTTTATTAGCGGGCGGCTCCTACAATGAGCAGTTCTTC	CASSLLAGGSYNEQFF
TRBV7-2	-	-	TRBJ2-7	TGTGCCAGCAGCAAAGGAAACCCGGCCTACGAGCAGTACTTC	CASSKGNPAYEQYF
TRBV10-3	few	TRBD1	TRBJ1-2	TGTGCCATCAGTGTTACCCAGGGGGCTTATGGCTACACCTTC	CAISVTQGAYGYTF
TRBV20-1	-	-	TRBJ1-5	TGCAGTGCTAGGGGGGATCAGCCCCAGCATTTT	CSARGDQPQHF
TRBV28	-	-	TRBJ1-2	TGTGCCAGCAAAACAGGAAACCCCTATGGCTACACCTTC	CASKTGNPYGYTF
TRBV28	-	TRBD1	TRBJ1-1	TGTGCCAGCAGTTCCGCCAAAGGGACAGGGATAAGGACTGAAGCTTTCTTT	CASSSAKGTGIRTEAFF
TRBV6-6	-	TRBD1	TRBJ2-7	TGTGCCAGCAGTATAACAGGGGTCTCCTACGAGCAGTACTTC	CASSITGVSYEQYF
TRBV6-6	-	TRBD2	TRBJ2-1	TGTGCCAGCAGCCCAGGACTAGATAGCTCCTACAATGAGCAGTTCTTC	CASSPGLDSSYNEQFF
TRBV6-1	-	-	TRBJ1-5	TGTGCCAGCAGCTTCACAGGGTCGGATCAGCCCCAGCATTTT	CASSFTGSDQPQHF
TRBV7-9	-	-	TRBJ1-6	TGTGCCAGCAGCCCAGACGGGGATAATTCACCCCTCCACTTT	CASSPDGDNSPLHF
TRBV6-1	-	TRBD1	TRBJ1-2	TGTGCCAGCAGTGAAATGTGGTGGACAGGGTCTAGCTATGGCTACACCTTC	CASSEMWWTGSSYGYTF
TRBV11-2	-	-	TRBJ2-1	TGTGCCAGCAGCTTAAGTTCGCTTTCTGAGCAGTTCTTC	CASSLSSLSEQFF
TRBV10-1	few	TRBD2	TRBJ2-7	TGCGCCAGCAGTGAAGGTGGACTAGCCTACGAGCAGTACTTC	CASSEGGLAYEQYF
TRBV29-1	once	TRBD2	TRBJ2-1	TGCAGCGCCGGAGGGCTAGCGGAATACAATGAGCAGTTCTTC	CSAGGLAEYNEQFF
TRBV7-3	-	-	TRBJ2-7	TGTGCCAGCAGCCAACGATCCGAGGGGGAGCAGTACTTC	CASSQRSEGEQYF
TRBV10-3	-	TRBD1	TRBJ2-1	TGTGCCAGCGAATCCGGGACAGGGTATAGTGAGCAGTTCTTC	CASESGTGYSEQFF
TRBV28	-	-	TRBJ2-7	TGTGCCAGCAGTTTCTCTCAGGGAACCTACGAGCAGTACTTC	CASSFSQGTYEQYF
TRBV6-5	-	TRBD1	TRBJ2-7	TGTGCCAGCAACCCAGCCCCGACAGGGAACCACGAGCAGTACTTC	CASNPAPTGNHEQYF
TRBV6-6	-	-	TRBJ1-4	TGTGCCAGCAGTTACTCGGGGGGGCAGGATAATGAAAAACTGTTTTTT	CASSYSGGQDNEKLFF
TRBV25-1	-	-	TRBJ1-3	TGTGCCAGCAGTCAATTCTCCGGGCCAAAGACTGGAAACACCATATATTTT	CASSQFSGPKTGNTIYF
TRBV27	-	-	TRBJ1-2	TGTGCCAGCAGTTACTCTGGGGGCCTTGGACGACGTTCTAACTATGGCTACACCTTC	CASSYSGGLGRRSNYGYTF
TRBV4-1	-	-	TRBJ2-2	TGCGCCAGCAGCCTTGGGGGGATTAGGGGCGGGGAGCTGTTTTTT	CASSLGGIRGGELFF
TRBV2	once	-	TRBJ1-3	TGTGCCAGCAGTATCTCTGGAAACACCATATATTTT	CASSISGNTIYF
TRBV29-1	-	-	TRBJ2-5	TGCAGCGTGACGAGGACGGCTCAAGAGACCCAGTACTTC	CSVTRTAQETQYF
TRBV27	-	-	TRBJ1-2	TGTGCCAGCAGTTTTGACAGGCGACTCTATGGCTACACCTTC	CASSFDRRLYGYTF
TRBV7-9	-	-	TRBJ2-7	TGTGCCAGCAGCTCCGGGTGGAGCGGAGCCAGCTCCTACGAGCAGTACTTC	CASSSGWSGASSYEQYF
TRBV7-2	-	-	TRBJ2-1	TGTGCCAGCAGCTGGAAATCGGGACGGTACAATGAGCAGTTCTTC	CASSWKSGRYNEQFF
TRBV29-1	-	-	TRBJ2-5	TGCAGCGTTGTGGAGTATCGGGAGACCCAGTACTTC	CSVVEYRETQYF